This is a list of T cell receptor beta chains from one sample in a study of T cell clusters in autoimmune cytopenias. TCRdb re-called the multiplex PCR reads and shows each CDR3 protein once, DNA omitted. The table for this sample gives 5,500 to 6,500 distinct CDR3 sequences. These same data were also listed under a study on T cell repertoires in aging, cancer and after chemotherapy.

Material: peripheral blood. All receptors derive from a human donor in good health. Both conserved end residues are part of each CDR3. Clone size is stated in some rows and not others, as once, few, many or a class when expanded.

abundance: NA; j_gene: TRBJ1-1; v_gene: TRBV5-7; len: 14; CDR3aa: CASSMRGENTEAFF
abundance: NA; j_gene: TRBJ2-4; v_gene: TRBV12-3/TRBV12-4; len: 20; CDR3aa: CASSRYNSGGGGSAKNIQYF
abundance: NA; j_gene: TRBJ2-3; v_gene: TRBV5-5; len: 14; CDR3aa: CASRSIWTTDTQYF
abundance: NA; j_gene: TRBJ2-3; v_gene: TRBV10-1; len: 16; CDR3aa: CASSEPTGGSADTQYF
abundance: NA; j_gene: TRBJ1-2; v_gene: TRBV20-1; len: 15; CDR3aa: CSARGTGVFGYGYTF
abundance: NA; j_gene: TRBJ1-1; v_gene: TRBV18; len: 13; CDR3aa: CASLGQGRTEAFF
abundance: medium-sized; j_gene: TRBJ1-1; v_gene: TRBV29-1; len: 12; CDR3aa: CSAVRGDTEAFF
abundance: NA; j_gene: TRBJ1-4; v_gene: TRBV6-1; len: 13; CDR3aa: CASSRTGNEKLFF